Each of the 3 T cell receptor beta chains below was sequenced from the same sample in a study of a mutant IDH1 vaccine in newly diagnosed glioma. The sample's time point: baseline, week 1 (first vaccination visit). Treatment specified: pre-vaccination baseline after standard-of-care therapy. Clones were sequenced by immunoSEQ multiplex PCR, and TCRdb holds only the in-frame ones, with some missing. The sample yields 85,000 to 100,000 clones, under 90% seen once. Sequencing used PBMCs, obtained from a glioma patient treated with radiotherapy, temozolomide or both. Receptors originate from a woman in her 50s with glioma.

This chain connects TRBV5-6 to TRBJ1-5, with TRBD1 matching over 7 bases. V lost 4 bases, J lost 5 bases, and 0 bases stayed unmatched. Germline V lookup: CDR1 SGHDT, CDR2 YYEEEE. The CDR3 is 12 residues long. CDR3 DNA sequence: TGTGCCAGCAGCCAGGGGGATCAGCCCCAGCATTTT. Protein: CASSQGDQPQHF.

This clone was seen a handful of times. This chain connects TRBV2 to TRBJ1-1; D ambiguous. Germline CDR1 is SNHLY and CDR2 is FYNNEI. The CDR3 sequence is 13 residues long. V was trimmed by 7 bases and J by 6 bases, leaving 15 bases between them. CDR3 amino acids: CASKSKGVSEAFF. The CDR3 nucleotides are TGTGCCAGCAAAAGTAAGGGTGTCTCTGAAGCTTTCTTT.

CDR3 sequence: CSVVWRDRSSFEQYF. The CDR3 nucleotides are TGCAGCGTTGTGTGGCGGGACAGGTCCTCATTTGAGCAGTACTTC. The chain is built from TRBV29-1 and TRBJ2-7; 8 positions match TRBD1. V dropped 4 bases and J dropped 7; count of bases not matched to a gene: 15. The CDR3 spans 15 residues. Germline-derived CDR1 and CDR2 are SQVTM and ANQGSEA.